The next 29 T cell receptor beta chains were all read from a single sample in a study of CD8 T cells in ankylosing spondylitis. TCRdb passed the 5' RACE reads through MiXCR, listing each CDR3 protein once. The sample shows around 300,000 distinct CDR3 sequences, 20% to 25% of them seen only once. Sequenced sample: blood, either unsorted or a sorted T cell fraction (not recorded which). These receptors all stem from a female donor with ankylosing spondylitis or in good health (not recorded which).

This chain connects TRBV20-1 to TRBJ1-1; 9 nucleotides match TRBD1. Germline lookup yields CDR1 DFQATT and CDR2 SNEGSKA (reference sequence). The V and J ends lost 0 bases and 8 bases, in that order; junction bases with no gene match: 4. The CDR3 has 13 residues. The CDR3 coding sequence is TGCAGTGCTAGAGATGGGACAGGGAACGAAGCTTTCTTT. It codes for CSARDGTGNEAFF.

The V call is TRBV6-1, the J call TRBJ1-1; D not certain. Trimming took 2 bases from V and 1 from J, leaving 8 bases between them. The CDR3 covers 14 residues. Germline V gene lookup returns CDR1 MNHNS and CDR2 SASEGT. The DNA of the CDR3 is TGTGCCAGCAGTGAACGGGGATCGAACACTGAAGCTTTCTTT. Its translation: CASSERGSNTEAFF.

This clonotype was observed a single time. The gene calls are TRBV7-8 and TRBJ1-5; 9 nucleotides agree with TRBD1. With 1 base clipped from V and 3 bases from J, the junction kept 4 bases outside the gene matches. This CDR3 has 16 amino acids. Germline V lookup: CDR1 SGHVS, CDR2 FQNEAQ. CDR3: CASSLDGTGSNQPQHF. CDR3 sequence (DNA): TGTGCCAGCAGCTTAGACGGGACAGGGTCCAATCAGCCCCAGCATTTT.

CDR3 region: CASLREGPSYEQYF. DNA for the CDR3: TGTGCCAGCTTGAGGGAGGGTCCTTCCTACGAGCAGTACTTC. This chain connects TRBV2 to TRBJ2-7, with 7 bases lining up with TRBD2. Trimming took 8 bases from V and 1 from J; bases not matched to a gene: 8. Germline-derived CDR1 and CDR2 are SNHLY and FYNNEI. This CDR3 has 14 residues.

This clonotype was seen at least ten times. The gene calls are TRBV4-3 and TRBJ2-3; D ambiguous. The V end was cut by 4 bases, the J end by 3 bases, with 8 bases between. CDR3 size: 13 residues. CDR1 and CDR2 (germline): LGHNA, YSLEER. The CDR3 coding sequence is TGCGCCAGCAGCCGAGGCTCAACAGATACGCAGTATTTT. Translating it yields CASSRGSTDTQYF.

The CDR3 nucleotides read TGTGCCAGCAGCTTAGCGGGGGAGGGAAACAATGAGCAGTTCTTC. This sequence encodes CASSLAGEGNNEQFF. The chain joins TRBV7-7 to TRBJ2-1, with TRBD2 matching over 7 bases. The CDR3 covers 15 residues. V gave up 0 bases and J gave up 5 bases; unmatched junction bases: 4. CDR1 is SSHAT and CDR2 is FNYEAQ in the germline V gene (reference sequence).

Only a few counts were recorded for this clonotype. This chain links TRBV20-1 with TRBJ1-6; a possible D gene is TRBD1 (5 bases). The CDR3 is 13 residues long. V lost 5 bases, J lost 7 bases, and 12 bases lay in between. Germline assignment: CDR1 DFQATT and CDR2 SNEGSKA (reference sequence). The CDR3 sequence is CSARNQGNSPLHF. The CDR3 DNA is TGCAGTGCTCGCAATCAGGGAAATTCACCCCTCCACTTT.

This clonotype was counted ten times or more. In DNA form, the CDR3 reads TGTGCCAGCAGCGGACGCCACACTGAAGCTTTCTTT. The encoded protein is CASSGRHTEAFF. The rearrangement joins TRBV12-3 or TRBV12-4 to TRBJ1-1; no firm D call. This CDR3 region has 12 residues. V was trimmed by 6 bases and J by 3 bases, leaving 8 bases between them.

V gene TRBV5-1 combines with J gene TRBJ2-1, with 8 nucleotides matching TRBD2. With V trimmed by 1 base and J by 5 bases, 5 bases remained unmatched. Germline V CDR1 and CDR2: SGHRS, YFSETQ. The CDR3 consists of 15 residues. In DNA, the CDR3 is TGCGCCAGCAGCTTGAACAGCGGGAGAAACAATGAGCAGTTCTTC. This translates into CASSLNSGRNNEQFF.

The gene calls are TRBV29-1 and TRBJ2-7; 9 bases align to TRBD1. With V trimmed by 7 bases and J by 6 bases, 7 bases remained unmatched. CDR3 length: 12 residues. The germline V gene encodes CDR1 SQVTM and CDR2 ANQGSEA. The CDR3 sequence is CSGGTGNVEQYF. The CDR3 DNA reads as TGCAGCGGGGGGACAGGGAACGTCGAGCAGTACTTC.

This CDR3 reads CASSWSTLGGNIQYF. In nucleotides, the CDR3 is TGTGCCAGCAGTTGGAGCACCTTAGGGGGAAACATTCAGTACTTC. The V gene is TRBV12-3 or TRBV12-4, the J gene TRBJ2-4; D is possibly TRBD1 (6 bases). Trimming took off 4 bases at V and 6 bases at J, with 16 bases between the two ends. The CDR3 is 15 amino acids.

The chain joins TRBV29-1 to TRBJ2-5; TRBD2 might be the D (5 bases). V gave up 2 bases and J gave up 9 bases, with 19 bases separating them. The CDR3 totals 14 residues. CDR1 and CDR2 from the germline V gene are SQVTM and ANQGSEA. CDR3 coding DNA: TGCAGCGTTGAACCGGACCCACGGGATAGGGCCCAGTACTTC. This gives the protein CSVEPDPRDRAQYF.

The gene calls are TRBV20-1 and TRBJ1-1; D is uncertain. The germline V gene has CDR1 DFQATT and CDR2 SNEGSKA (reference sequence). V shed 0 bases and J shed 2 bases, with 13 bases lying between them. CDR3 length: 15 residues. DNA of the CDR3: TGCAGTGCTAGAGATTCCGCCCAGGTCAACACTGAAGCTTTCTTT. Encoded protein: CSARDSAQVNTEAFF.

V gene TRBV10-3 combines with J gene TRBJ2-5; tentative D call: TRBD2 (7 bases). The CDR3 spans 14 residues. Germline values: CDR1 ENHRY, CDR2 SYGVKD. Trimming pared 2 bases from V and 5 bases from J, leaving 12 bases between. The CDR3 loop is CAISEPGGRETQYF. The CDR3 bases are TGTGCCATCAGTGAGCCGGGGGGCAGGGAGACCCAGTACTTC.

The CDR3: CASSYKASGISGANVLTF. The CDR3 DNA sequence: TGTGCCAGCAGTTACAAGGCTAGCGGGATCTCTGGGGCCAACGTCCTGACTTTC. The V and J genes are TRBV6-2 or TRBV6-3 and TRBJ2-6, with 9 bases fitting TRBD2. The V gene's germline CDR1 is MNHEY and CDR2 SVGEGT. The junction had 5 bases not matched to a gene; V was cut back by 2 bases and J by 0 bases. The CDR3 spans 18 residues.

This clonotype was seen at least ten times. The chain recombines TRBV5-1 with TRBJ2-3; 12 bases align to TRBD2. CDR1 is SGHRS and CDR2 is YFSETQ in the germline V gene. This CDR3 has 15 amino acids. V lost 4 bases to trimming and J lost 3 bases; unmatched junction nucleotides: 3. CDR3 bases: TGCGCCAGCAGCCCACTAGCGGGAGGAACAGATACGCAGTATTTT. It encodes CASSPLAGGTDTQYF.

This chain joins TRBV2 and TRBJ1-6; TRBD1 matches 8 bases. V was pared by 0 bases and J by 7 bases, with 2 bases of the junction left unmatched. CDR1 and CDR2 from the germline V gene are SNHLY and FYNNEI. The CDR3 length is 15 residues. The CDR3 coding sequence is TGTGCCAGCAGTGAAGCTCCAGGGGGCAATTCACCCCTCCACTTT. As protein: CASSEAPGGNSPLHF.

The chain uses TRBV7-2 and TRBJ2-1, with 9 bases aligning to TRBD2. Germline V gives CDR1 SGHTA, CDR2 FQGNSA. The ends lost 6 bases at V and 4 bases at J; junction bases unmatched: 13. CDR3 length: 17 residues. In nucleotides, the CDR3 is TGTGCCAGCAGGGAACGGGCGGGAGGGCCCACATACAATGAGCAGTTCTTC. Encoded protein: CASRERAGGPTYNEQFF.

The V gene is TRBV9, the J gene TRBJ2-1, with 11 nucleotides matching TRBD1. This CDR3 region has 16 residues. V dropped 3 bases and J dropped 5; count of bases not matched to a gene: 7. From germline, CDR1 is SGDLS and CDR2 YYNGEE. CDR3 coding DNA: TGTGCCAGCAGCGCGAGGACAGGGGGCGCTGACAATGAGCAGTTCTTC. Its translation: CASSARTGGADNEQFF.

This clonotype was picked up a small number of times. The chain has TRBV29-1 and TRBJ2-7; D is unresolved. V was trimmed by 6 bases and J by 6 bases, leaving 12 bases between them. Germline-derived CDR1 and CDR2 are SQVTM and ANQGSEA. The CDR3 covers 11 residues. The CDR3 here is CSVQLAGEQYF. The CDR3 nucleotides read TGCAGCGTCCAACTGGCAGGCGAGCAGTACTTC.

The chain carries TRBV20-1 and TRBJ2-1; 11 bases align to TRBD2. Germline loops: CDR1 DFQATT, CDR2 SNEGSKA (reference sequence). The CDR3 covers 12 residues. After removal of 5 bases from V and 7 bases from J, the junction contained 1 base not matched to a gene. CDR3 DNA sequence: TGCAGTGCTTGGACTAGCGGGAATGAGCAGTTCTTC. It specifies CSAWTSGNEQFF.

This clonotype was detected ten times or more. The rearrangement uses TRBV10-3 and TRBJ2-5; 8 bases agree with TRBD1. Trimming at V came to 6 bases and at J to 5 bases, leaving 5 bases not matched to a gene. The CDR3 has 13 residues. Germline V lookup: CDR1 ENHRY, CDR2 SYGVKD. CDR3 amino acids: CAISNRGTETQYF. The CDR3 DNA follows: TGTGCCATCAGCAACAGGGGGACGGAGACCCAGTACTTC.

This clonotype was counted ten times or more. The gene calls are TRBV4-2 and TRBJ2-1, with D unclear. CDR1 is LGHNA, CDR2 YNFKEQ, per germline. The germline V and J ends were trimmed by 3 bases and 6 bases, with 21 bases remaining between them. CDR3 length: 17 residues. The CDR3 sequence: CASSHPSTPASINEQFF. CDR3 nucleotide sequence: TGTGCCAGCAGCCACCCATCGACCCCAGCGTCAATCAATGAGCAGTTCTTC.

V usage is TRBV15 and J usage is TRBJ2-3; the match to TRBD1 covers 7 bases. The germline V gene encodes CDR1 LNHNV and CDR2 YYDKDF (reference sequence). Trimming took 0 bases from V and 2 from J; bases not matched to a gene: 11. This CDR3 spans 18 amino acids. The CDR3 sequence is CATSRDKYGTATTDTQYF. CDR3 DNA sequence: TGTGCCACCAGCAGAGATAAATATGGGACAGCCACCACAGATACGCAGTATTTT.

This clonotype was observed a few times. The rearrangement links TRBV6-1 to TRBJ1-1; D is unclear. The CDR3 spans 11 residues. The V end was cut by 2 bases, the J end by 13 bases, with 11 bases between. Germline-derived CDR1 and CDR2 are MNHNS and SASEGT. The CDR3 DNA is TGTGCCAGCAGTGAATTCGGCGGGGTTTTCTTT. Its protein is CASSEFGGVFF.

The V and J genes are TRBV7-8 and TRBJ2-1, with D tentatively TRBD2 (5 bases). The germline V gene encodes CDR1 SGHVS and CDR2 FQNEAQ. The CDR3 totals 14 residues. V was clipped by 1 base and J by 8 bases, with 12 bases between them. The CDR3 spells CASSLGIGSYEQFF. DNA of the CDR3: TGTGCCAGCAGCTTAGGGATAGGGAGCTATGAGCAGTTCTTC.

The table lists this clonotype with many counts. The genes are TRBV20-1 and TRBJ2-7, with TRBD1 identical over 9 bases. J was trimmed by 0 bases and V by 5 bases; bases with no gene match: 2. Germline lookup yields CDR1 DFQATT and CDR2 SNEGSKA (reference sequence). This CDR3 region has 13 residues. The CDR3 nucleotides are TGCAGTGCTGAGACAGGGGGCTCCTACGAGCAGTACTTC. Its translation is CSAETGGSYEQYF.

Points on this clonotype: The germline gene is not matched at one end of the junction; a read error may be the cause. The chain employs TRBV12-3 or TRBV12-4 and TRBJ2-1; a weak D match, TRBD2 (5 bases). The CDR3 sequence is 14 residues long. CDR3 in amino acids: CVSTSGIRYNEQFF. CDR3 bases: TGTGTCAGCACCTCCGGGATCCGGTACAATGAGCAGTTCTTC.

The chain employs TRBV7-2 and TRBJ2-1; TRBD2 agrees at 8 bases. After removal of 3 bases from V and 7 bases from J, the junction contained 8 bases not matched to a gene. Germline V CDR1 and CDR2: SGHTA, FQGNSA. There are 15 residues in the CDR3. CDR3 residues: CASSFSGTRLNEQFF. The CDR3 DNA reads TGTGCCAGCAGCTTTTCCGGGACTAGGTTGAATGAGCAGTTCTTC.